The clone carrying this T cell receptor (beta chain) came up a few times. Its antigen is not identified. Germline V gives CDR1 SGHAT, CDR2 FQNNGV. This CDR3 region has 15 residues. Trimming at V came to 5 bases and at J to 4 bases, leaving 4 bases not matched to a gene. Unique molecular identifier tags were affixed to discrete cDNA molecules. TCRdb reprocessed the 5' RACE reads via MiXCR and lists one record per CDR3 protein. The sample contains roughly 64,000 distinct CDR3 sequences, approximately 11% of which appear only once. This specimen belongs to a study of early T cells in non-severe SARS-CoV-2 infection. Turning to the study itself: The chains were unpaired, and the sequenced material was bulk RNA from unsorted whole blood. Study conclusions and caveats: Missing private and CD4 specificities, VDJdb matching favored anti-spike CD8 responses.

This receptor was identified in an adult who was a healthcare worker with PCR-confirmed SARS-CoV-2 infection or an uninfected control (not recorded which). Sequencing used whole blood, obtained at baseline. The chain couples TRBV11-2 to TRBJ2-2; TRBD1 matches at 10 bases. Here the CDR3 reads CASSVRDRGTGELFF. The CDR3 region has the DNA TGTGCCAGCAGCGTCCGGGACAGGGGCACCGGGGAGCTGTTTTTT.